This TCR beta chain was captured by sequencing in a study of blood T cells in healthy people across ages. Study-level findings and limits: Donors of long life had a larger count of naive CD4+ cells and greater diversity than aged donors. Estimates of diversity drawn from one million T cells were considered underestimates.

Together with a sample-barcoded 5' primer, a J-beta primer mix was included in a second PCR lasting roughly 6 to 12 cycles. TCRdb re-derived calls from the 5' RACE reads in MiXCR, one entry per CDR3 protein. This table holds roughly 930,000 distinct CDR3 sequences, roughly 48% found once. The CDR3 length is 15 residues. Germline lookup yields CDR1 SSHAT and CDR2 FNYEAQ (reference sequence). In this sample, this clonotype turned up a few times. The antigen is not known. The junction departs from germline at one end; a sequencing error may be responsible. This chain links TRBV7-7 with TRBJ2-1; 7 bases fit TRBD2. The sample was blood. The TCR originated in a man younger than 45 in good health. This CDR3 reads CASSLGLAASNEQFF. The CDR3 coding sequence is TGTGCTAGCAGCTTAGGTCTAGCGGCGTCCAATGAGCAGTTCTTC.